The clone carrying this T cell receptor (beta chain) has more than one count but fewer than ten. Its target is unknown. CDR3 length equals 12 residues. Trimming took 0 bases from V and 7 from J, leaving 6 bases between them. The germline gives CDR1 MNHNS, CDR2 SASEGT. These data belong to a study of T cell repertoires in cytomegalovirus infection. Study results and caveats: In two of eight donors, the top clonotype was HLA-C-restricted CMV-specific.

TCRdb redid the calling of the reads with MiXCR, one entry per CDR3 protein. The sample holds around 81,000 distinct CDR3 sequences; roughly 39% are singletons and the top ten take more than 80%. The receptor comes from a human donor in good health (CMV status not recorded). Some clones in this sample may be carry-over from other donors' samples. The sample in question was CD8+ T cells from cultured PBMCs, obtained from culture after CMV antigen stimulation. The rearrangement links TRBV6-1 to TRBJ1-1, with TRBD1 as a possible D gene (6 bases). CDR3 protein: CASSEATGEAFF. CDR3 DNA sequence: TGTGCCAGCAGTGAAGCGACAGGTGAAGCTTTCTTT.